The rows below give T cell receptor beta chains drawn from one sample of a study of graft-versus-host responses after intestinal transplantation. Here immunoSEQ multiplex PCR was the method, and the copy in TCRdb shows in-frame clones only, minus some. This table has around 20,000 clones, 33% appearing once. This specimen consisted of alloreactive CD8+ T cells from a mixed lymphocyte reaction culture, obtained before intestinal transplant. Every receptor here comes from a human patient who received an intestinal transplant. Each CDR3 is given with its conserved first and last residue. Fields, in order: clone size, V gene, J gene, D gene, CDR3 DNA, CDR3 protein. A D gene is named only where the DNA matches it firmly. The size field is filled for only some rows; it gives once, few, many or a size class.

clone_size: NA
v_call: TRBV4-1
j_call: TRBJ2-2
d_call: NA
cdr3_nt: TGCGCCAGCAGCCCCGGCCTTAACACCGGGGAGCTGTTTTTT
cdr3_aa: CASSPGLNTGELFF

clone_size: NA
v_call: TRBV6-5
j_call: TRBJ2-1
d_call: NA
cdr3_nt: TGTGCCAGCAGTTACAAGGAAAGCTCCTACAATGAGCAGTTCTTC
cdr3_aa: CASSYKESSYNEQFF

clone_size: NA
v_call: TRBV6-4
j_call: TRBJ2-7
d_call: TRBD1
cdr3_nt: TGTGCCAGCAGGATAGGACAGGGTTTGGACGAGCAGTACTTC
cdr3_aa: CASRIGQGLDEQYF

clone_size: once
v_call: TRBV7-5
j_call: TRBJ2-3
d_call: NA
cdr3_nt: TGTGCCAGCAGCACCAAGGTTACAGATACGCAGTATTTT
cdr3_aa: CASSTKVTDTQYF

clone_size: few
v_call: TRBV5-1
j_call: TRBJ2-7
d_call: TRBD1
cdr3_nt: TGCGCCAGCAGCTTGGGACAGGGACCCTACGAGCAGTACTTC
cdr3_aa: CASSLGQGPYEQYF

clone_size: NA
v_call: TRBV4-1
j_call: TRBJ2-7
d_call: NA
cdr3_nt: TGCGCCAGCAGCCAAGGGGACTCCCTCTCCTACGAGCAGTACTTC
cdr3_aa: CASSQGDSLSYEQYF

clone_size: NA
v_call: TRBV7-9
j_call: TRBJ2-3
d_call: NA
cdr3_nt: TGTGCCAGCAGTTCAGACTCAGCTAGCACAGATACGCAGTATTTT
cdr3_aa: CASSSDSASTDTQYF

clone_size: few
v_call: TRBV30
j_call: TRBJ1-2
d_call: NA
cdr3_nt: TGTGCCTGGGGGGAGACCTATGGCTACACCTTC
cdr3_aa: CAWGETYGYTF

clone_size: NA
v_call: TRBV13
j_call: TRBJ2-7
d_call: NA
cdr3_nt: TGTGCCAGCAGTTTGGGACACATCTACGAGCAGTACTTC
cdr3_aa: CASSLGHIYEQYF

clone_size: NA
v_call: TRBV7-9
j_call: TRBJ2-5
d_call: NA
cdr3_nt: TGTGCCAGCAGCTTACTAGCGCTGGAGACCCAGTACTTC
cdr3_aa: CASSLLALETQYF

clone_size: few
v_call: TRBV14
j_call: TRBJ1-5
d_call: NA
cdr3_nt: TGTGCCAGCAGCCAAGGGGGTGGGAATCAGCCCCAGCATTTT
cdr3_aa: CASSQGGGNQPQHF

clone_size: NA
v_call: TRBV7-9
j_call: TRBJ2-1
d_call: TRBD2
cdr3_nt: TGTGCCAGCAGCACGACGACTAGCGGGGGAATTGAGCAGTTCTTC
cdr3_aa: CASSTTTSGGIEQFF

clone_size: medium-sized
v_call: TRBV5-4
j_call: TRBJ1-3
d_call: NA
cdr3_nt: TGTGCCAGCAGCTATCGACAGACTGGAAACACCATATATTTT
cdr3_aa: CASSYRQTGNTIYF

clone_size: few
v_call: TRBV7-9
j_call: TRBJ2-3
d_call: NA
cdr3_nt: TGTGCCAGCAGCTTGGGGCAGTACACAGATACGCAGTATTTT
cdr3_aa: CASSLGQYTDTQYF

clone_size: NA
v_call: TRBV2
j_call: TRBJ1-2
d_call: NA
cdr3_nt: TGTGCCAGCAGTACAGTAACTTTATATGGCTACACCTTC
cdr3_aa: CASSTVTLYGYTF

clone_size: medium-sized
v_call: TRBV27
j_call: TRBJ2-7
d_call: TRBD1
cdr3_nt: TGTGCCAGCAGTTTGGGGACAGGCTCCTACGAGCAGTACTTC
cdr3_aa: CASSLGTGSYEQYF

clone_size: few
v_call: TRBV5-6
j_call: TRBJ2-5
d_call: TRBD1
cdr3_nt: TGTGCCAGCAGCCAGGGGACAGGTCAAGAGACCCAGTACTTC
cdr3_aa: CASSQGTGQETQYF

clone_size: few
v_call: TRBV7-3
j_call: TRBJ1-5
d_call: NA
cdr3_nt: TGTGCCAGCAGCCTGACGGGAGGGTGGCCCCAGCATTTT
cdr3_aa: CASSLTGGWPQHF

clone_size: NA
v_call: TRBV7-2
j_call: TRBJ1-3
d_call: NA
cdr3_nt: TGTGCCAGCAGCTTAGGCTCCTCTGGAAACACCATATATTTT
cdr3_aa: CASSLGSSGNTIYF

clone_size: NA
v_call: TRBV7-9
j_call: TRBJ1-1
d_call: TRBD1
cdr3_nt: TGTGCCAGCAGTCAGGACAGGGGGGCCAACACTGAAGCTTTCTTT
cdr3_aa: CASSQDRGANTEAFF

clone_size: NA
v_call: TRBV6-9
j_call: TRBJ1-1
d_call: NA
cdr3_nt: TGTGCCAGCAGTTACAGTGCAGGAGCCAACACTGAAGCTTTCTTT
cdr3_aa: CASSYSAGANTEAFF